The clone carrying this TCR beta chain was seen only a few times. Its antigen is still unknown. TCRdb recomputed calls from the reads with MiXCR, one row per CDR3 protein. The data contain about 110,000 distinct CDR3 sequences, approximately 45% of them singletons. With 4 bases removed from V and 2 bases from J, the gap between germline ends came to 12 bases. The CDR3 consists of 14 residues. Per the germline V gene, CDR1 is MGHRA and CDR2 is YSYEKL. The sample originates from a study of T cell repertoires in cytomegalovirus infection. Study background: Public TCR beta signatures were indicative of both CMV infection and a matching HLA type.

Whole-study results and caveats: Ex vivo, HLA-C-restricted CMV-specific TCR beta clonotypes prevailed over the rest of the response. People with CMV and the relevant HLA were identified by cumulative public TCR beta family frequency.

The receptor was isolated from a human donor in good health (CMV status not recorded). Some clones in this sample may be carry-over from other donors' samples. The sequenced sample was CD8+ T cells from cultured PBMCs, obtained from culture after CMV antigen stimulation. The gene calls are TRBV4-1 and TRBJ2-7, with D maybe TRBD1 (6 bases). The CDR3 DNA follows: TGCGCCAGCAGCCTAAGACAGGTCACCTACGAGCAGTACTTC. As protein: CASSLRQVTYEQYF.